This T cell receptor (beta chain) was observed in a study of beta chain features in type 1 diabetes. On the study more broadly: Examination spanned around 110 million sorted cells from all samples.

In this sample, this clone turned up a few times. The antigen remains undetermined. The J segment lost 3 bases and the V segment lost 7 bases, leaving 25 bases of the junction unmatched. Germline V lookup: CDR1 MRHNA, CDR2 SNTAGT. The CDR3 is 20 residues long. Study-wide results and caveats: Researchers report that Type 1 diabetes patients had moderately but significantly shorter TCRB CDR3s across all four CD4+ subsets. In these data, an HLA type influence on TCRB rearrangement remained unresolved.

Expressed TCRB transcripts were sequenced because the isolated RNA had all been reverse transcribed beforehand. Repertoires were generated with immunoSEQ multiplex PCR, while TCRdb's copy carries only in-frame clones and drops some. The sample consists of around 280,000 clones, about 15% of them appearing once. The TCR sequence derives from a man aged 18 to 30 with type 1 diabetes. The chain employs TRBV6-4 and TRBJ2-7; 9 bases are a match to TRBD1. The sequencing sample was made of naive CD4+ T cells from blood. The CDR3 reads CASIGGWWLGTGPTFYEQYF. CDR3 bases: TGTGCCAGCATCGGAGGATGGTGGTTGGGGACAGGGCCCACCTTCTACGAGCAGTACTTC.